This record covers a single T cell receptor beta chain. These data belong to a study of T cells of healthy individuals. Trimming pared 2 bases from V and 2 bases from J, leaving 12 bases between. Germline CDR1 and CDR2: LNHNV and YYDKDF (reference sequence). The CDR3 has 16 amino acids. Via MiXCR, TCRdb re-called the 5' RACE reads, giving one row per CDR3 protein. The data show 95,000 to 100,000 distinct CDR3 sequences, roughly 15% seen once. The V and J genes are TRBV15 and TRBJ2-2; the D is unclear. This TCR was recovered from a human donor in good health. The chain's CDR3 is CATSRSRITNTGELFF. CDR3 nucleotides: TGTGCCACCAGCAGATCCCGAATTACCAACACCGGGGAGCTGTTTTTT. Looking up the rest from reference TRBV15 and TRBJ2-2 gives the full variable domain: DAMVIQNPRYQVTQFGKPVTLSCSQTLNHNVMYWYQQKSSQAPKLLFHYYDKDFNNEADTPDNFQSRRPNTSFCFLDIRSPGLGDTAMYLCATSRSRITNTGELFFGEGSRLTVL.